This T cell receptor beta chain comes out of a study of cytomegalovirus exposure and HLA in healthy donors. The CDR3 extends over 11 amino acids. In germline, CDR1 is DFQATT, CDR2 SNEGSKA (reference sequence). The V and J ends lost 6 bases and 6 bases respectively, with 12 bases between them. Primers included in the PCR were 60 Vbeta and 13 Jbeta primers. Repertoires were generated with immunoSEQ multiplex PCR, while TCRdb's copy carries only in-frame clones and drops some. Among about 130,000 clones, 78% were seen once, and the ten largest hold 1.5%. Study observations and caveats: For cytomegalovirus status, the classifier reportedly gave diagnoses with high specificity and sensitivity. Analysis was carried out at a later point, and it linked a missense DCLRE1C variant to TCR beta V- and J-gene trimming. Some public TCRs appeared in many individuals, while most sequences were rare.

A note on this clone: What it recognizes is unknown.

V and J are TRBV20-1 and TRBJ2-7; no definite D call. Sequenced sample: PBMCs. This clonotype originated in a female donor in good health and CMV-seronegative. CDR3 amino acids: CSATSLTEQYF. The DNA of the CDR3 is TGCAGTGCCACCAGTCTCACCGAGCAGTACTTC.